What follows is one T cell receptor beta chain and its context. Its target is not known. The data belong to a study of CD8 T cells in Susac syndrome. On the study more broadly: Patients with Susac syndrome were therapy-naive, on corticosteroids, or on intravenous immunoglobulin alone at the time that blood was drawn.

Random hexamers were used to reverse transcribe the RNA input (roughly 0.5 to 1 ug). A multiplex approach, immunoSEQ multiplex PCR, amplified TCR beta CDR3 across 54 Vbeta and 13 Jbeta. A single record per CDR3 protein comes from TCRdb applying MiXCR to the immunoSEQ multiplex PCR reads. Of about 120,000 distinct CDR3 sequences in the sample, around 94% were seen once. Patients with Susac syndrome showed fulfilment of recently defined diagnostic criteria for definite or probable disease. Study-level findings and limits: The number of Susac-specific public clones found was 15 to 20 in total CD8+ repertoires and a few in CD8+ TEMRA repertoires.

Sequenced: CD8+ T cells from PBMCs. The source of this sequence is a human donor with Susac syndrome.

CDR3: CASSEAGSNQPQHF. The CDR3 nucleotides read TGTGCCAGCAGTGAAGCGGGGTCAAATCAGCCCCAGCATTTT. V usage is TRBV2 and J usage is TRBJ1-5; D gene uncertain. CDR3 size: 14 residues. Trimming took 0 bases from V and 4 from J, leaving 7 bases between them. CDR1 and CDR2 (germline): SNHLY, FYNNEI.